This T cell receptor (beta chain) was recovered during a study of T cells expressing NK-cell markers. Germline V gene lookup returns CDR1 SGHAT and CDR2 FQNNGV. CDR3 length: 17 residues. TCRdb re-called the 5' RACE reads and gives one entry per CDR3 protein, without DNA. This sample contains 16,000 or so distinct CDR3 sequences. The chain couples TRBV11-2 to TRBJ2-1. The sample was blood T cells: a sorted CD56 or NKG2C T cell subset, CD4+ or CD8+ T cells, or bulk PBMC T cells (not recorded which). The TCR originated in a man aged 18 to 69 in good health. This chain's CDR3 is CASSLGYLEFTYNEQFF.